This TCR beta chain comes out of a study of blood T cell repertoires in COVID-19. Study details: In each case, the material was cDNA or gDNA derived from T cells, B-cell-depleted T cells, or PBMCs.

Sequencing was performed with immunoSEQ multiplex PCR; in TCRdb, only in-frame clones are kept and a portion is missing. In the table there are about 480,000 clones, over 75% of which are singletons. Germline lookup yields CDR1 SNHLY and CDR2 FYNNEI. The CDR3 is 14 residues long. V dropped 6 bases and J dropped 13; count of bases not matched to a gene: 13. The study recruited people aged 18 to 89 years across roughly 25 US areas. Clinical history as reported by participants underpinned cohort assignment. Either two negative PCRs, clearance, or symptom resolution qualified Cohort 3 donors as recovered. In this sample, this clone turned up a few times.

This rearrangement joins TRBV2 to TRBJ2-2, with 8 bases matching TRBD1. The clonotype was recovered from a woman aged 40 to 50 who had recovered from COVID-19. Sequencing was performed on PBMCs or T cells enriched from blood (not recorded which). The CDR3 is CASRVLTTGGRLFF. The CDR3 DNA is TGTGCCAGCAGGGTCCTCACAACAGGGGGACGGCTGTTTTTT.